This T cell receptor beta chain was sequenced in a study of T cell responses to AZD1222 COVID-19 vaccine. Clones were read by immunoSEQ multiplex PCR, and TCRdb kept only the in-frame ones, dropping some. The sample yields around 130,000 clones, more than 90% seen once. The CDR3 sequence is 13 residues long. Germline CDR1 and CDR2: LGHNA and YSLEER. Trimming removed 0 bases at V and 6 bases at J, with 6 bases between. The genes are TRBV4-3 and TRBJ2-1; unclear D gene. The material was peripheral blood, obtained 28 days after the second AZD1222 dose. The source of this sequence is an adult who received the AZD1222 COVID-19 vaccine. The CDR3 sequence is CASSQDLANEQFF. The CDR3 coding sequence is TGCGCCAGCAGCCAAGATCTGGCCAATGAGCAGTTCTTC.